The present entry profiles one T cell receptor (beta chain) with its context. Produced via immunoSEQ multiplex PCR; TCRdb's table is partial and in-frame only. The sample gives over 50,000 clones, 78% of which show up once; approximately 15% is in the top ten. V gave up 0 bases and J gave up 1 base, with 6 bases separating them. This CDR3 region has 14 residues. CDR1 is KGHSY, CDR2 FQNENV, per germline. The data were obtained in a study of blood T cell repertoires in COVID-19. The V gene is TRBV16, the J gene TRBJ1-1; no clear D. This receptor was identified in a human donor with active or convalescent COVID-19. The donor label of this sample is uncertain. The sequenced material came from peripheral blood. CDR3 protein: CASSQSNGNTEAFF. For the CDR3, the DNA is TGTGCCAGCAGCCAATCGAACGGGAACACTGAAGCTTTCTTT.